This T cell receptor beta chain was recovered during a study of T cell responses to AZD1222 COVID-19 vaccine. Study-wide results and caveats: Females made up more of the donors, who were largely white British, and clonal diversity may have come out too low.

The CDR3 covers 14 residues. The germline V gene encodes CDR1 KGHSH and CDR2 LQKENI. Trimming took 2 bases from V and 6 from J; bases not matched to a gene: 3. The repertoire was sequenced with immunoSEQ multiplex PCR; TCRdb's copy has only in-frame clones and lacks some. The sample holds roughly 100,000 clones, around 90% seen once. Points on this clone: Its antigen is not identified.

The V gene is TRBV18, the J gene TRBJ2-1, with TRBD1 matching over 8 bases. This TCR came from an adult in good health. Sequencing used peripheral blood, obtained on day 0 of AZD1222 vaccination. In nucleotides, the CDR3 is TGTGCCAGCTCACCAACGACAGGGGCCAATGAGCAGTTCTTC. Encoded protein: CASSPTTGANEQFF.